Presented here are 28 T cell receptor beta chains from one specimen sequenced in a study of shared clonotypes between healthy human individuals. Some clones are missing from TCRdb's copy, which holds only in-frame ones; the method was immunoSEQ multiplex PCR. The table includes 2.3 million or so clones, 85% to 95% detected once. Specimen: naive CD4+ T cells from PBMCs. The subset is: CD45RA+ positively selected. These receptors were collected from a man between 18 and 35 years old in good health. Some clones in this sample may be carry-over from other donors' samples.

The CDR3 here is CASSGGTGMSGYTF. The CDR3 bases are TGTGCCAGCAGCGGAGGGACAGGGATGAGTGGCTACACCTTC. The V gene is TRBV9, the J gene TRBJ1-2; TRBD1 aligns across 9 bases. The CDR3 has 14 residues. Germline-derived CDR1 and CDR2 are SGDLS and YYNGEE. V lost 3 bases and J lost 7; bases outside the gene matches: 7.

The V gene is TRBV5-1, the J gene TRBJ1-4; D possibly corresponds to TRBD1 (6 bases). This CDR3 has 15 amino acids. Trimming removed 0 bases at V and 14 bases at J, with 20 bases between. Per the germline V gene, CDR1 is SGHRS and CDR2 is YFSETQ. As DNA, the CDR3 is TGCGCCAGCAGCTTGGGTCACAGGGCTACCGAGGGGCTGTTTTTT. Translated, it gives CASSLGHRATEGLFF.

The CDR3 sequence: CASSRYPGRGTNEKLFF. The DNA of the CDR3 is TGTGCCAGTAGTAGATACCCCGGGAGGGGAACTAATGAAAAACTGTTTTTT. The chain carries TRBV19 and TRBJ1-4, with D possibly being TRBD1 (5 bases). There are 17 residues in the CDR3. The germline V and J ends were trimmed by 4 bases and 1 base, with 16 bases remaining between them. Germline CDR1 and CDR2: LNHDA and SQIVND (reference sequence).

The V gene is TRBV11-3, the J gene TRBJ2-3; TRBD1 agrees at 7 bases. The CDR3 runs to 15 residues. Germline CDR1 reads SGHNT; CDR2 reads YENEEA. Trimming took 4 bases from V and 2 from J; bases not matched to a gene: 6. The CDR3 coding sequence is TGTGCCAGCAGCTCAGGGGGTTTAAACACAGATACGCAGTATTTT. Translation gives CASSSGGLNTDTQYF.

J is TRBJ1-3 and V is TRBV6-5; D remains ambiguous. V was pared by 0 bases and J by 5 bases, with 8 bases between. The V gene's germline CDR1 is MNHEY and CDR2 SVGAGI. The CDR3 consists of 14 residues. The CDR3 loop is CASSYSGPRNTIYF. The CDR3 DNA sequence: TGTGCCAGCAGTTACTCTGGCCCACGAAACACCATATATTTT.

The chain combines TRBV27 with TRBJ2-7; 15 bases match TRBD2. From germline, CDR1 is MNHEY and CDR2 SMNVEV (reference sequence). The V gene end was trimmed by 6 bases and the J gene end by 3 bases; junction bases not matched to a gene: 15. There are 19 residues in the CDR3. The chain's CDR3 is CASRLGGMGLAGGFYEQYF. The DNA of the CDR3 is TGTGCCAGCAGACTAGGGGGGATGGGACTAGCGGGAGGATTCTACGAGCAGTACTTC.

The J gene is TRBJ2-1, the V gene TRBV28; D is unresolved. CDR3 length equals 12 residues. CDR1 MDHEN and CDR2 SYDVKM come from the germline V gene. V lost 3 bases to trimming and J lost 10 bases, with 10 bases between them. CDR3 sequence (DNA): TGTGCCAGCAGTTTTGTTCGTCAAGAGCAGTTCTTC. The encoded protein is CASSFVRQEQFF.

The chain couples TRBV4-2 to TRBJ1-4; D is ambiguous. The CDR3 has 12 residues. Germline values: CDR1 LGHNA, CDR2 YNFKEQ. Trimming took 0 bases from V and 7 from J, leaving 3 bases between them. CDR3 region: CASSQDFEKLFF. CDR3 DNA sequence: TGTGCCAGCAGCCAAGATTTTGAAAAACTGTTTTTT.

The rearrangement joins TRBV28 to TRBJ2-3, with D possibly being TRBD2 (6 bases). V shed 8 bases and J shed 5 bases, with 20 bases lying between them. This CDR3 region has 15 residues. Germline V gene sequence: CDR1 MDHEN, CDR2 SYDVKM. CDR3 region: CASSSSAGKRDTQYF. CDR3 nucleotide sequence: TGTGCCAGCTCCTCTAGCGCCGGGAAAAGAGATACGCAGTATTTT.

V is TRBV5-1 and J is TRBJ2-7, with D perhaps TRBD1 (6 bases). CDR3 size: 16 residues. The germline CDR1 and CDR2 sequences are SGHRS and YFSETQ. Trimming cost V 0 bases and J 3 bases, with 16 bases left between them. The CDR3 spells CASSLGPTQGIYEQYF. The DNA for the CDR3 is TGCGCCAGCAGCTTGGGCCCCACCCAGGGGATCTACGAGCAGTACTTC.

The CDR3 is CASRAGATDTQYF. The DNA for the CDR3 is TGTGCCAGCAGGGCGGGGGCCACAGATACGCAGTATTTT. The rearrangement links TRBV7-9 to TRBJ2-3, with a weak D call TRBD2 (7 bases). Germline loops: CDR1 SEHNR, CDR2 FQNEAQ (reference sequence). The CDR3 sequence is 13 residues long. V lost 6 bases, J lost 2 bases, and 9 bases lay in between.

The chain employs TRBV7-2 and TRBJ1-1, with no clear D. Germline assignment: CDR1 SGHTA and CDR2 FQGNSA. The length of the CDR3 is 14 residues. The V end lost 4 bases, the J end lost 1 base, and 10 bases lay between the germline ends. In nucleotides, the CDR3 is TGTGCCAGCAGCTCACAGCTTACGAACACTGAAGCTTTCTTT. Translated, it gives CASSSQLTNTEAFF.

This clone came up once. Additional DNA sequences in this sample encode the identical CDR3. The rearrangement links TRBV7-3 to TRBJ2-3; D may be TRBD1 or TRBD2 (5 bases each). The V end was cut by 3 bases, the J end by 0 bases, with 7 bases between. Germline V gene data show CDR1 as SGHTA and CDR2 as FQGTGA. The CDR3 length is 14 residues. CDR3 bases: TGTGCCAGCAGCTTCGGGGCTAGCACAGATACGCAGTATTTT. Protein product: CASSFGASTDTQYF.

This chain links TRBV19 with TRBJ1-1; D call uncertain. Trimming removed 4 bases at V and 1 base at J, with 16 bases between. The V gene's germline CDR1 is LNHDA and CDR2 SQIVND (reference sequence). This CDR3 contains 16 residues. CDR3 bases: TGTGCCAGTAGTACCCAAGCACAGCCTCCGAACACTGAAGCTTTCTTT. It yields the protein CASSTQAQPPNTEAFF.

On this clone itself: This sample includes further DNA sequences coding for the same CDR3. The chain couples TRBV27 to TRBJ2-7; D remains unclear. Germline V gene lookup returns CDR1 MNHEY and CDR2 SMNVEV (reference sequence). The CDR3 runs to 13 residues. The V end was cut by 2 bases, the J end by 1 base, with 6 bases between. CDR3 residues: CASSLEPSYEQYF. Here the CDR3 DNA reads TGTGCCAGCAGTTTAGAACCTTCCTACGAGCAGTACTTC.

The CDR3 DNA sequence: TGTGCCAGCAGTCGGGAGAGAGGCTATGGCTACACCTTC. Translation: CASSRERGYGYTF. V is TRBV6-1 and J is TRBJ1-2; no firm D call. Germline V gene sequence: CDR1 MNHNS, CDR2 SASEGT. This CDR3 contains 13 residues. V shed 5 bases and J shed 4 bases, with 11 bases lying between them.

The rearrangement uses TRBV2 and TRBJ1-5; the D is unclear. Germline V gene data show CDR1 as SNHLY and CDR2 as FYNNEI. The CDR3 runs 12 residues. V shed 4 bases and J shed 4 bases, with 5 bases lying between them. CDR3 sequence: CASSVSNQPQHF. CDR3 sequence (DNA): TGTGCCAGCAGTGTTTCGAATCAGCCCCAGCATTTT. Full variable domain (remainder filled in from reference TRBV2 and TRBJ1-5): EPEVTQTPSHQVTQMGQEVILRCVPISNHLYFYWYRQILGQKVEFLVSFYNNEISEKSEIFDDQFSVERPDGSNFTLKIRSTKLEDSAMYFCASSVSNQPQHFGDGTRLSIL.

V and J are TRBV9 and TRBJ1-1, with 8 nucleotides matching TRBD1. This CDR3 has 14 residues. V dropped 4 bases and J dropped 4; count of bases not matched to a gene: 6. CDR1 and CDR2 (germline): SGDLS, YYNGEE. The CDR3 is CASSLGTGGTEAFF. The CDR3 bases are TGTGCCAGCAGCCTCGGAACAGGGGGCACTGAAGCTTTCTTT.

The V and J genes are TRBV28 and TRBJ1-5; D remains ambiguous. Germline CDR1 reads MDHEN; CDR2 reads SYDVKM. This CDR3 region has 12 residues. Deletions cut 6 bases from V and 6 bases from J, with 9 bases between. CDR3 in amino acids: CASSSEAQPQHF. The CDR3 DNA is TGTGCCAGCAGCTCCGAAGCTCAGCCCCAGCATTTT.

This clone was counted a few times. Its ends do not fully match the called genes, so a read error is possible. Other DNA sequences in the same sample also yield this CDR3. This chain uses TRBV2 with TRBJ1-5; D is uncertain. CDR3 size: 13 residues. Germline assignment: CDR1 SNHLY and CDR2 FYNNEI. CDR3 protein: CASSEGRDQPQHF. In DNA, the CDR3 is TGTGCCAGCAGCGAAGGGCGAGATCAGCCCCAGCATTTT. Together with reference TRBV2 and TRBJ1-5, the CDR3 gives the full variable domain: EPEVTQTPSHQVTQMGQEVILRCVPISNHLYFYWYRQILGQKVEFLVSFYNNEISEKSEIFDDQFSVERPDGSNFTLKIRSTKLEDSAMYFCASSEGRDQPQHFGDGTRLSIL.

V gene TRBV9 combines with J gene TRBJ2-3, with 9 bases matching TRBD2. V shed 0 bases and J 4 bases; nucleotides not matched to a gene: 12. CDR1 and CDR2 (germline): SGDLS, YYNGEE. CDR3 size: 18 residues. CDR3 nucleotides: TGTGCCAGCAGCGTAGGGGGAGCGGGAGGTGTTATGTCAGATACGCAGTATTTT. Its protein product is CASSVGGAGGVMSDTQYF.

A single count supports this clone. The chain employs TRBV6-6 and TRBJ1-4; D gene unclear. CDR1 is MNHNY, CDR2 SVGAGI, per germline (reference sequence). The V end was cut by 6 bases, the J end by 12 bases, with 14 bases between. The length of the CDR3 is 12 residues. CDR3 nucleotide sequence: TGTGCCAGCAGGGGCCTTTTTTTCGAACTGTTTTTT. This translates into CASRGLFFELFF.

The rearrangement uses TRBV5-1 and TRBJ2-1, with D possibly TRBD2 on 6 matching bases. V was shortened by 0 bases and J by 7 bases, with 11 bases between the two germline ends. Germline CDR1 is SGHRS and CDR2 is YFSETQ. The CDR3 totals 14 residues. The CDR3 protein is CASSLEAGWNEQFF. Written as DNA, the CDR3 is TGCGCCAGCAGCTTGGAAGCGGGTTGGAATGAGCAGTTCTTC.

This clone was recorded once. The sample carries other DNA sequences with the same CDR3. The chain uses TRBV5-1 and TRBJ1-5; 8 bases match TRBD1. Germline V gives CDR1 SGHRS, CDR2 YFSETQ. The ends lost 4 bases at V and 7 bases at J; junction bases unmatched: 7. The CDR3 covers 14 residues. The CDR3 DNA sequence: TGCGCCAGCAGCCCCGGGACAGGTGCGCAGCCCCAGCATTTT. Residues: CASSPGTGAQPQHF.

The rearrangement uses TRBV27 and TRBJ1-1; no definite D call. Germline V lookup: CDR1 MNHEY, CDR2 SMNVEV (reference sequence). The CDR3 is made up of 9 amino acids. V lost 10 bases and J lost 10, with 10 bases in between. The chain's CDR3 is CATPTRAFF. CDR3 bases: TGTGCCACCCCTACGCGAGCTTTCTTT.

The CDR3 spells CASSLGTLDSGNTIYF. The CDR3 nucleotides read TGTGCCAGCAGCTTAGGGACACTAGACTCTGGAAACACCATATATTTT. The chain joins TRBV7-9 to TRBJ1-3; perhaps TRBD1 as D (5 bases). The CDR3 is 16 amino acids. V was clipped by 1 base and J by 0 bases, with 10 bases between them. Germline lookup yields CDR1 SEHNR and CDR2 FQNEAQ (reference sequence).

V usage is TRBV6-5 and J usage is TRBJ1-3, with D possibly matching TRBD1 (6 bases). Germline V lookup: CDR1 MNHEY, CDR2 SVGAGI. The CDR3 extends over 14 amino acids. V was pared by 5 bases and J by 0 bases, with 8 bases between. In DNA form, the CDR3 reads TGTGCCAGCAGTACAGGGTACTCTGGAAACACCATATATTTT. This sequence encodes CASSTGYSGNTIYF.

Only a few counts were recorded for this clone. V usage is TRBV10-3 and J usage is TRBJ1-3, with TRBD1 matching 7 bases. CDR3 length: 15 residues. The trim removed 6 bases at V and 6 bases at J, leaving 11 bases unmatched. The germline V gene encodes CDR1 ENHRY and CDR2 SYGVKD. The CDR3 DNA sequence: TGTGCCATCAGCCCTACAGGGGTTAGAGTAAACACCATATATTTT. Amino acids: CAISPTGVRVNTIYF.